This passage covers 12 T cell receptor beta chains from one sample sequenced in a study of blood T cell repertoires in COVID-19. Libraries were prepared by immunoSEQ multiplex PCR; TCRdb keeps only in-frame clonotypes and omits some of them. This table holds roughly 100,000 clones, under 90% found once. Sequencing was performed on peripheral blood. All receptors come from a man older than 75 with acute or convalescent COVID-19.

The gene calls are TRBV5-1 and TRBJ2-5; 7 bases fit TRBD2. The CDR3 has 15 amino acids. In germline, CDR1 is SGHRS, CDR2 YFSETQ. V shed 0 bases and J 5 bases; nucleotides not matched to a gene: 7. The CDR3 nucleotides read TGCGCCAGCAGCTTGGGAGGCGGGAGTGTTGAGACCCAGTACTTC. This codes for CASSLGGGSVETQYF. Together with reference TRBV5-1 and TRBJ2-5, the CDR3 gives the full variable domain: KAGVTQTPRYLIKTRGQQVTLSCSPISGHRSVSWYQQTPGQGLQFLFEYFSETQRNKGNFPGRFSGRQFSNSRSEMNVSTLELGDSALYLCASSLGGGSVETQYFGPGTRLLVL.

V gene TRBV29-1 combines with J gene TRBJ2-1; the D gene is possibly TRBD2 (5 bases). This CDR3 is 15 amino acids long. Per germline, CDR1 SQVTM and CDR2 ANQGSEA. Trimming took 8 bases from V and 3 from J, leaving 20 bases between them. CDR3 sequence (DNA): TGCAGCACCCCTGGGAGAGGCGGCCTCTACAATGAGCAGTTCTTC. This gives the protein CSTPGRGGLYNEQFF.

This chain uses TRBV9 with TRBJ2-2; 12 bases match TRBD2. The ends lost 4 bases at V and 6 bases at J; junction bases unmatched: 7. Germline V gives CDR1 SGDLS, CDR2 YYNGEE. This CDR3 is 16 amino acids long. The chain's CDR3 is CASSNTRTSGAGELFF. DNA for the CDR3: TGTGCCAGCAGCAACACAAGGACTAGCGGGGCCGGGGAGCTGTTTTTT.

The chain links TRBV6-5 to TRBJ2-7, with 8 positions matching TRBD2. V lost 6 bases, J lost 0 bases, and 4 bases stayed unmatched. The CDR3 is 14 residues long. From germline, CDR1 is MNHEY and CDR2 SVGAGI. The CDR3 is CASSIAGPSYEQYF. Here the CDR3 DNA reads TGTGCCAGCAGCATAGCGGGGCCCTCCTACGAGCAGTACTTC.

The chain combines TRBV6-5 with TRBJ2-1, with D hard to call. This CDR3 has 12 amino acids. Trimming cost V 0 bases and J 9 bases, with 6 bases left between them. CDR1 and CDR2 from the germline V gene are MNHEY and SVGAGI. Written as DNA, the CDR3 is TGTGCCAGCAGTTACTCGACGGGTGAGCAGTTCTTC. It translates to CASSYSTGEQFF.

CDR3 bases: TGCGCCAGCAGCAGCTCAACAGGGGGCACCGGGGAGCTGTTTTTT. Protein product: CASSSSTGGTGELFF. This chain connects TRBV5-1 to TRBJ2-2; 8 bases map to TRBD1. This CDR3 comprises 15 residues. J lost 4 bases, V lost 4 bases, and 6 bases had no gene match. Germline CDR1 is SGHRS and CDR2 is YFSETQ.

The V gene is TRBV7-3, the J gene TRBJ2-1, with 9 bases that match TRBD2. CDR3 length: 15 residues. Germline assignment: CDR1 SGHTA and CDR2 FQGTGA. J gave up 6 bases and V 1 base, and 4 bases lay outside the gene matches. The CDR3: CASSLSAGGPNEQFF. CDR3 DNA sequence: TGTGCCAGCAGCTTAAGTGCGGGAGGGCCCAATGAGCAGTTCTTC.

This chain uses TRBV28 with TRBJ1-1, with 8 bases fitting TRBD1. CDR3 size: 17 residues. V dropped 3 bases and J dropped 4; count of bases not matched to a gene: 13. CDR1 is MDHEN and CDR2 is SYDVKM in the germline V gene. CDR3 in DNA: TGTGCCAGCAGTTTTCGGGGTCGCGGGGACAGGAGCACTGAAGCTTTCTTT. Translation gives CASSFRGRGDRSTEAFF. Combining the CDR3 with reference TRBV28 and TRBJ1-1 gives the whole variable domain DVKVTQSSRYLVKRTGEKVFLECVQDMDHENMFWYRQDPGLGLRLIYFSYDVKMKEKGDIPEGYSVSREKKERFSLILESASTNQTSMYLCASSFRGRGDRSTEAFFGQGTRLTVV.

This chain joins TRBV28 and TRBJ1-1; tentative D call: TRBD1 (5 bases). V lost 5 bases and J 10 bases, leaving 20 bases between the germline ends. CDR3 length: 14 residues. CDR1 and CDR2 (germline): MDHEN, SYDVKM. DNA of the CDR3: TGTGCCAGCAGTCCGATGCGGGGAGGGACGCGAGCTTTCTTT. Protein product: CASSPMRGGTRAFF.

The rearrangement joins TRBV6-6 to TRBJ1-2; weak D call: TRBD1 (6 bases). CDR3 size: 13 residues. Germline lookup yields CDR1 MNHNY and CDR2 SVGAGI (reference sequence). The ends were cut back, 5 bases at V and 3 bases at J, with 10 bases in the middle. This chain's CDR3 is CASSPGQYYGYTF. CDR3 in DNA: TGTGCCAGCAGTCCCGGACAGTACTATGGCTACACCTTC.

The CDR3, as DNA: TGTGCCAGCAGCCCTAGGACAGGGGATCAGCCCCAGCATTTT. Its protein is CASSPRTGDQPQHF. The rearrangement joins TRBV3-1 (or the pseudogene TRBV3-2) to TRBJ1-5; 9 nucleotides agree with TRBD1. The ends lost 4 bases at V and 5 bases at J; junction bases unmatched: 3. Looked up from germline, CDR1 is LGHDT and CDR2 is YNNKEL (reference sequence). This CDR3 comprises 14 residues.

The genes are TRBV28 and TRBJ2-2, with D hard to call. Germline V gives CDR1 MDHEN, CDR2 SYDVKM. Between the trimmed V and J ends, which lost 6 bases and 7 bases, there was a span of 6 bases. This CDR3 comprises 11 residues. CDR3 sequence (DNA): TGTGCCAGCAGCGTTTTCGGGGAGCTGTTTTTT. Encoded protein: CASSVFGELFF. The full variable domain, rest sourced from reference TRBV28 and TRBJ2-2, is DVKVTQSSRYLVKRTGEKVFLECVQDMDHENMFWYRQDPGLGLRLIYFSYDVKMKEKGDIPEGYSVSREKKERFSLILESASTNQTSMYLCASSVFGELFFGEGSRLTVL.